This T cell receptor (beta chain) was sequenced during a study of graft-versus-host responses after intestinal transplantation. Study-wide background: Isolated intestinal, liver-intestinal, or multivisceral transplants had been given to the recipients.

A remark on this clone: The antigen is undetermined.

Trimming cost V 6 bases and J 8 bases; bases outside gene matches: 7. Germline-derived CDR1 and CDR2 are LNHDA and SQIVND (reference sequence). The CDR3 runs to 14 residues. Profiled with immunoSEQ multiplex PCR; TCRdb holds only in-frame clones, not every one. The sample has tens of thousands of clones, roughly nine tenths seen once; the top ten hold 2% to 3%. Study-level points and caveats: Some GvH clones were seen earlier in gut or blood, suggesting intestinal origin.

The clonotype was recovered from a human donor who received an intestinal transplant. The V and J genes are TRBV19 and TRBJ1-4; TRBD1 matches 9 bases. Sequences were derived from unstimulated CD8+ T cells sorted from spleen or lymph node cells, sampled before intestinal transplant. The CDR3 coding sequence is TGTGCCAGTAGCCCGGGACAGGGATGGGAAAAACTGTTTTTT. Translated: CASSPGQGWEKLFF.